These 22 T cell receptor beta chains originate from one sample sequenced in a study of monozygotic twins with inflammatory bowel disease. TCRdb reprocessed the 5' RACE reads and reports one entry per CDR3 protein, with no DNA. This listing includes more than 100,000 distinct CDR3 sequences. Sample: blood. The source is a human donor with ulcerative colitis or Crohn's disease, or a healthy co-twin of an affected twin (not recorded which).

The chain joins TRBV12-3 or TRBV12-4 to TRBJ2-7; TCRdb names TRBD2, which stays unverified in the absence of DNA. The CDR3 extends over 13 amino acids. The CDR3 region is CASSLLLAYEQYF.

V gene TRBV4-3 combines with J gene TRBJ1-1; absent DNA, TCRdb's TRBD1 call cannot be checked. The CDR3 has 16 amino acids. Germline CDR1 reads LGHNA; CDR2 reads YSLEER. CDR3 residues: CASSHPNDRANTEAFF.

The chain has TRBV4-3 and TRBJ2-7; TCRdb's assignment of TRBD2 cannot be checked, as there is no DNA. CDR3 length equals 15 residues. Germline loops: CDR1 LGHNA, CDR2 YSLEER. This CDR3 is CASSQDGGGPYEQYF.

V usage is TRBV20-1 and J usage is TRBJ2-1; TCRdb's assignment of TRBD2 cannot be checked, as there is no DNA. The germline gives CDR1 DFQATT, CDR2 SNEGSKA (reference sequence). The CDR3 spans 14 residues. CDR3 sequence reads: CSPQLAGKVDEQFF.

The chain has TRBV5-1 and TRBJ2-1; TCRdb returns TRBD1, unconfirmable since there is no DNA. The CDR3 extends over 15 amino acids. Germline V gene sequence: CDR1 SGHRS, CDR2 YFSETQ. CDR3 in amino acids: CASSPQGPDYNEQFF.

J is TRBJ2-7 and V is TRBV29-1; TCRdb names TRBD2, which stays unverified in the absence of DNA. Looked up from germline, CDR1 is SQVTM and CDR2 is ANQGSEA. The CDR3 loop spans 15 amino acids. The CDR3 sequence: CSVEAPRRAGREQYF.

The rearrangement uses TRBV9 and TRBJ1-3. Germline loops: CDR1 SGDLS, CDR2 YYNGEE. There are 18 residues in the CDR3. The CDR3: CASSVQLATRGSGNTLYF. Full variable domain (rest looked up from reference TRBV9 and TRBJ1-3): DSGVTQTPKHLITATGQRVTLRCSPRSGDLSVYWYQQSLDQGLQFLIQYYNGEERAKGNILERFSAQQFPDLHSELNLSSLELGDSALYFCASSVQLATRGSGNTLYFGEGSWLTVV.

The CDR3 region is CASSPKTLQGDSNTIYF. J is TRBJ1-3 and V is TRBV18; as DNA is missing, the TRBD1 call by TCRdb cannot be tested. This CDR3 comprises 17 residues. Germline V CDR1 and CDR2: KGHSH, LQKENI.

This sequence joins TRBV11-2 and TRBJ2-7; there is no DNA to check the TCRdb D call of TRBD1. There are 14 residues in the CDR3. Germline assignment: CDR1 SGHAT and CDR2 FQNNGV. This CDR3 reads CASSWDKASYEQYF.

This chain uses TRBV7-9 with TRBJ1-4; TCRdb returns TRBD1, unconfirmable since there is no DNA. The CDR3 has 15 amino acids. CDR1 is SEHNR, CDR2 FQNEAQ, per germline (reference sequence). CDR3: CASSQEGQSNEKLFF.

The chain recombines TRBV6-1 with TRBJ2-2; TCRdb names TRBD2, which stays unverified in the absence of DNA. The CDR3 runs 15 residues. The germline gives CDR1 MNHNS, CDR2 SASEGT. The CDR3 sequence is CASTLAGGFTGELFF.

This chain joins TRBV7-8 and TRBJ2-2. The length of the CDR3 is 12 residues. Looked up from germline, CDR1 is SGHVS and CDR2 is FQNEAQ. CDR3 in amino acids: CASRRTAGELFF.

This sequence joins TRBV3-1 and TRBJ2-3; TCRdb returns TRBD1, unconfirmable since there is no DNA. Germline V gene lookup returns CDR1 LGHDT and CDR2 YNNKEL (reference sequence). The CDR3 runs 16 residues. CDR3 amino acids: CASGLRPTGKADTQYF.

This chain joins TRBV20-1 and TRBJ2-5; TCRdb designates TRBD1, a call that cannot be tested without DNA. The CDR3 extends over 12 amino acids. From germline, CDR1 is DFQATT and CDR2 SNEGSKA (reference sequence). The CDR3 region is CSAPLPPETQYF.

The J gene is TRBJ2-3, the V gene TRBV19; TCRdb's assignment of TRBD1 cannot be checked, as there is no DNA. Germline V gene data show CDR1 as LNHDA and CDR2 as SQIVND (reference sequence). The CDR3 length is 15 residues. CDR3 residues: CASRPGPSDRLTQYF.

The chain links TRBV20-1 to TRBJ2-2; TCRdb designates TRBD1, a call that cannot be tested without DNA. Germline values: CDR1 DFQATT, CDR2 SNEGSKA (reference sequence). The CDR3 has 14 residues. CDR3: CSAPEQGNTGELFF.

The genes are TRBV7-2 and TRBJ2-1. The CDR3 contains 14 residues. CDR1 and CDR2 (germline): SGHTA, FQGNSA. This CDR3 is CASSLVKGNNEQFF.

CDR3 in amino acids: CASSTWTAPYEQYF. The J gene is TRBJ2-7, the V gene TRBV5-1; TCRdb names TRBD1, which stays unverified in the absence of DNA. The CDR3 loop spans 14 amino acids. Germline CDR1 and CDR2: SGHRS and YFSETQ.

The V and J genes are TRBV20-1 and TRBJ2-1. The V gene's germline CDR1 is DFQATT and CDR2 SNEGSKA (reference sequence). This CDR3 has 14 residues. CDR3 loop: CSAENLGPDSEQFF.

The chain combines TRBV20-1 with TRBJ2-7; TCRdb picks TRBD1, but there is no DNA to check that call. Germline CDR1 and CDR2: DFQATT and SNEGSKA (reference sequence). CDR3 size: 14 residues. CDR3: CSASMGVRTYEQYF.

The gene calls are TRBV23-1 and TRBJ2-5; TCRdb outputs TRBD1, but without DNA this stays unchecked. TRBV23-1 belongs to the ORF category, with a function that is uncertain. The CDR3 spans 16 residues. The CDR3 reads CASSQNRYPLGETQYF.

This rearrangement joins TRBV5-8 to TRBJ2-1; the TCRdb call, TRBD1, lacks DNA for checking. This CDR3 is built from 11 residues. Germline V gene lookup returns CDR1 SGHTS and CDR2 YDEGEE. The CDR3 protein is CAGQGYNEQFF.